The clone carrying this T cell receptor (beta chain) was detected many times. Its antigen remains unidentified. The sequence runs out 3 residues before the end of the CDR3; the remainder is reconstructed from the germline J gene. Sequencing used immunoSEQ multiplex PCR; TCRdb keeps in-frame clones, though not all of them. Altogether about 44,000 clones were found in the sample, and no singletons occur. This CDR3 has 14 residues. Trimming took off 7 bases at V and 0 bases at J, with 10 bases between the two ends. The sample originates from a study of T cell clonality in common variable immunodeficiency. Overall study findings and caveats: CVID subjects had higher TCRbeta clonality than healthy controls, most marked in about a third. Common variable immunodeficiency TCR beta sequences reportedly had fewer deletions and N-nucleotide insertions. Compared with controls, CVID subjects had fewer shared TCRbeta clones.

The rearrangement links TRBV12-3 or TRBV12-4 to TRBJ2-1; tentatively, D is TRBD2 (6 bases). Sequencing was done on a sample of peripheral blood mononuclear cells. The receptor comes from a person aged 18 to 75 in good health. CDR3 sequence: CASNGGGSYNEQFF. CDR3 DNA (partial): TGTGCCAGCAACGGGGGAGGCTCCTACAATGAG.